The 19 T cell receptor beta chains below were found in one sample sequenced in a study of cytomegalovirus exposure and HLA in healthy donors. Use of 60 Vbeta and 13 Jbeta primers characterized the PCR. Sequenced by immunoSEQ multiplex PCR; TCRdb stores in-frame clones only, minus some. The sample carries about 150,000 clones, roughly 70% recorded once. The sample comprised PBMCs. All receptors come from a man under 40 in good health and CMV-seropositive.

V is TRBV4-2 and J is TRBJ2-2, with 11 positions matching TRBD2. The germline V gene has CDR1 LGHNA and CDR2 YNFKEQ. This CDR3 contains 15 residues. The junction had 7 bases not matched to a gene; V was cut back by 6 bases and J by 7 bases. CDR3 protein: CASSRLAGSLGELFF. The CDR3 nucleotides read TGTGCCAGCAGTAGACTAGCGGGATCTCTCGGGGAGCTGTTTTTT.

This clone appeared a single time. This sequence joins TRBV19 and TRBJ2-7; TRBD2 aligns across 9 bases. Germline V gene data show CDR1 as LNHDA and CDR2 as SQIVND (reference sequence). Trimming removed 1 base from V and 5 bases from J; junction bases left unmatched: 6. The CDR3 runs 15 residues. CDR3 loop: CASSIAASGIDEQYF. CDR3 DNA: TGTGCCAGTAGTATAGCGGCTAGCGGGATAGACGAGCAGTACTTC.

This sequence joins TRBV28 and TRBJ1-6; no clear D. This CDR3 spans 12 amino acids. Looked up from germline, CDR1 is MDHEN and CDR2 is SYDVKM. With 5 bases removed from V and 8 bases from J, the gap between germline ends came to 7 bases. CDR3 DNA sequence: TGTGCCAGCAGTCTACTGGATTCACCCCTCCACTTT. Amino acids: CASSLLDSPLHF.

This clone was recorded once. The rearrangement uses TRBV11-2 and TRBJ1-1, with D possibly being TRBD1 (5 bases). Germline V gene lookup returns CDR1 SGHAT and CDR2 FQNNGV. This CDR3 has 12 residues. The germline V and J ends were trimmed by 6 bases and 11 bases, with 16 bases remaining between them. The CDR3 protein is CASRGLFTPAFF. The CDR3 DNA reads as TGTGCCAGCAGGGGGCTTTTCACGCCGGCTTTCTTT.

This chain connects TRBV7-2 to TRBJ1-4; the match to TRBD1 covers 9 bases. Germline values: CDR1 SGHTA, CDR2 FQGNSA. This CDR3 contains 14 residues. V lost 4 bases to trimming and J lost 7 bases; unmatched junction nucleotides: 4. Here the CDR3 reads CASSSDRGGEKLFF. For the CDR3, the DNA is TGTGCCAGCAGCTCGGACAGGGGAGGTGAAAAACTGTTTTTT.

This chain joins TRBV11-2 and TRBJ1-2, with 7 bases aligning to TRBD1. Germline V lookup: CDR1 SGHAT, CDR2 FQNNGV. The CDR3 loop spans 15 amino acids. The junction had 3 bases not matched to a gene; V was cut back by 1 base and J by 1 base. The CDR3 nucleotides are TGTGCCAGCAGCTTAGGGACAGGAAATAACTATGGCTACACCTTC. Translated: CASSLGTGNNYGYTF.

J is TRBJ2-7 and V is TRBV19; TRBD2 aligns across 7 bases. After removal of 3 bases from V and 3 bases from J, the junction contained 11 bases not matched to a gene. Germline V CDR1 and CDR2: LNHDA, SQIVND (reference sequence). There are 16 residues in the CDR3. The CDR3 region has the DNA TGTGCCAGTAGTATTGAGGGGCAGGGACTAATCTACGAGCAGTACTTC. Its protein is CASSIEGQGLIYEQYF.

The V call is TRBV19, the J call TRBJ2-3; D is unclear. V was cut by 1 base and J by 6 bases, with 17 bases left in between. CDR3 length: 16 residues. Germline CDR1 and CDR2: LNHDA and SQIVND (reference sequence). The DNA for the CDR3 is TGTGCCAGTAGTATAGGTGGCGGCCCTTCGGCCGATACGCAGTATTTT. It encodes CASSIGGGPSADTQYF.

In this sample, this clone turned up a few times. The CDR3 nucleotides are TGTGCTTGGGACAGGGGGGCCTACGAGCAGTACTTC. It is translated as CAWDRGAYEQYF. The genes are TRBV30 and TRBJ2-7, with 11 bases aligning to TRBD1. The CDR3 sequence is 12 residues long. Germline-derived CDR1 and CDR2 are GTSNPN and SVGIG (reference sequence).

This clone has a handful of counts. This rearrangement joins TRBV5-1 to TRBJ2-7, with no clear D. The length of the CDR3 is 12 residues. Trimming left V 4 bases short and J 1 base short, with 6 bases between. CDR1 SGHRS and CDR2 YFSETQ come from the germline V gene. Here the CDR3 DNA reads TGCGCCAGCAGCGAGCAATCCTACGAGCAGTACTTC. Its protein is CASSEQSYEQYF.

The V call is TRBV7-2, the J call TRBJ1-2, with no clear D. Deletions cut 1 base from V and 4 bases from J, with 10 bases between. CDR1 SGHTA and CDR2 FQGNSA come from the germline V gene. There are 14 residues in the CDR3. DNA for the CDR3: TGTGCCAGCAGCTTAGGGGAGTCCCTCTATGGCTACACCTTC. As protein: CASSLGESLYGYTF.

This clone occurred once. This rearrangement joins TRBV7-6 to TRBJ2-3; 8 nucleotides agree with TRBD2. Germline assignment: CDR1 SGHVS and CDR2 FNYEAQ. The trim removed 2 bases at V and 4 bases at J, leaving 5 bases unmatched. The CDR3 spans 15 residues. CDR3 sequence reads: CASSLRRGGADTQYF. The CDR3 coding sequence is TGTGCCAGCAGCTTACGACGGGGGGGGGCAGATACGCAGTATTTT.

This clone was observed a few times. The CDR3 coding sequence is TGTGCCAGCAGTGAAGGACAGCCCCCTGGCAATCAGCCCCAGCATTTT. Translating gives CASSEGQPPGNQPQHF. This chain links TRBV2 with TRBJ1-5; a weak D match, TRBD1 (5 bases). There are 16 residues in the CDR3. Looked up from germline, CDR1 is SNHLY and CDR2 is FYNNEI. V dropped 1 base and J dropped 2 bases, with 12 bases sitting between them.

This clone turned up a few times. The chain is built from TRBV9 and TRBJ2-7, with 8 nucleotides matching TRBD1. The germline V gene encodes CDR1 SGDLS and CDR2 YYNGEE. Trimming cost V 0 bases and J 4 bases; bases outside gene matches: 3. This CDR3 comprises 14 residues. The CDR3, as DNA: TGTGCCAGCAGCGTAGCGGGACAGGAATACGAGCAGTACTTC. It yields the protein CASSVAGQEYEQYF.

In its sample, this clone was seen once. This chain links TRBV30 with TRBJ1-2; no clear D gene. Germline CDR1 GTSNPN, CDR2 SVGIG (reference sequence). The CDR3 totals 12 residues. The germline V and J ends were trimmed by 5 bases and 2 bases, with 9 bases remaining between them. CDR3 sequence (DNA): TGTGCCTGGCTGGGCAAGAACTATGGCTACACCTTC. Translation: CAWLGKNYGYTF. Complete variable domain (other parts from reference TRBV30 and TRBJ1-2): SQTIHQWPATLVQPVGSPLSLECTVEGTSNPNLYWYRQAAGRGLQLLFYSVGIGQISSEVPQNLSASRPQDRQFILSSKKLLLSDSGFYLCAWLGKNYGYTFGSGTRLTVV.

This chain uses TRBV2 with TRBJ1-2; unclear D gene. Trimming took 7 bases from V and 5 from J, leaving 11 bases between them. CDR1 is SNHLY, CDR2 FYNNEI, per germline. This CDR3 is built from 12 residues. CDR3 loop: CASKRAAYGYTF. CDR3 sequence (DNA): TGTGCCAGCAAGAGGGCAGCTTATGGCTACACCTTC.

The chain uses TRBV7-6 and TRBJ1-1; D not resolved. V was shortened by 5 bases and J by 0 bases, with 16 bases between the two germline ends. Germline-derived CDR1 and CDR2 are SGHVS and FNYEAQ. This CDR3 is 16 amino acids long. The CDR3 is CASSPPLVQMNTEAFF. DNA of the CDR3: TGTGCCAGCAGCCCCCCCCTTGTCCAGATGAACACTGAAGCTTTCTTT.

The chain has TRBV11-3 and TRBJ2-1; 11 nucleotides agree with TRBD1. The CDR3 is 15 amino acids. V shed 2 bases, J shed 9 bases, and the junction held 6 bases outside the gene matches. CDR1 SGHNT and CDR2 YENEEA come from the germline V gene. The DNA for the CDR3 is TGTGCCAGCAGCTTACCGGGACAGGGGGGGTTTGAGCAGTTCTTC. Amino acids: CASSLPGQGGFEQFF.

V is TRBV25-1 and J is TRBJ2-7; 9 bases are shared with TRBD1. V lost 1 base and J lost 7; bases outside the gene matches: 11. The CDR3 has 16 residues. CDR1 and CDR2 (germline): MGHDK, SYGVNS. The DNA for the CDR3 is TGTGCCAGCAGTGAATTCCGGGACAGGGACTCCGTAGAGCAGTACTTC. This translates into CASSEFRDRDSVEQYF.